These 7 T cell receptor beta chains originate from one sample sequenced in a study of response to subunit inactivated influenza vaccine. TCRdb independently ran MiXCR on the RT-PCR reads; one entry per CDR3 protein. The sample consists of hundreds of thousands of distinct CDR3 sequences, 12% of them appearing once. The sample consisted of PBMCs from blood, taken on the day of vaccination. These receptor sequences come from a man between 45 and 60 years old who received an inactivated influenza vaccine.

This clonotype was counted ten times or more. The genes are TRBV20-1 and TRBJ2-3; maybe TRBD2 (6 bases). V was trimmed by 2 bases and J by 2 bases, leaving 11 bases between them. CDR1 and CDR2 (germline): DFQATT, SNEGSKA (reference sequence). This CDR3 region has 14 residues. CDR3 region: CSARIPGVTDTQYF. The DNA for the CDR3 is TGCAGTGCTAGAATCCCGGGGGTCACAGATACGCAGTATTTT.

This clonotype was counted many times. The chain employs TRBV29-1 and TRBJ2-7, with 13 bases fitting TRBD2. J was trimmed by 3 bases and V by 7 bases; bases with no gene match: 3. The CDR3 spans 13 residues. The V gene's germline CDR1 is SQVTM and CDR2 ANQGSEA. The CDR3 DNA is TGCAGCGCCCGACTAGCGGGGGGCTACGAGCAGTACTTC. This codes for CSARLAGGYEQYF.

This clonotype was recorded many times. The CDR3 bases are TGTGCCAGCACCCCTGCTACGACTGGCGGGGAGCTGTTTTTT. Its translation is CASTPATTGGELFF. This chain joins TRBV12-3 or TRBV12-4 and TRBJ2-2; D is uncertain. The CDR3 spans 14 residues. V was pared by 7 bases and J by 7 bases, with 16 bases between.

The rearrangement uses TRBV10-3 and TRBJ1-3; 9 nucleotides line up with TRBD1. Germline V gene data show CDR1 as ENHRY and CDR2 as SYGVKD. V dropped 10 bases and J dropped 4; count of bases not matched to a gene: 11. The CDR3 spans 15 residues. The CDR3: CATRDRELLGNTIYF. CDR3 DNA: TGTGCCACCCGGGACAGGGAGCTTCTCGGAAACACCATATATTTT.

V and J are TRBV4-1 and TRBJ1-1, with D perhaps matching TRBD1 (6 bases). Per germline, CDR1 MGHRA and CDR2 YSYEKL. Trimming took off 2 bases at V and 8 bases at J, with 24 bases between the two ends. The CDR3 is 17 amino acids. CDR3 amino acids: CASSQTDTLRTDVEAFF. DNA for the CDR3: TGCGCCAGCAGCCAAACCGACACCCTTAGGACAGACGTAGAAGCTTTCTTT.

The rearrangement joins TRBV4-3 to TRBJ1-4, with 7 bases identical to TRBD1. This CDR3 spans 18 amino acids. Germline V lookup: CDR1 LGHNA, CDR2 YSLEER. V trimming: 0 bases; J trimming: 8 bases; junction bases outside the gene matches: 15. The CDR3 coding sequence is TGCGCCAGCAGCCAAGATGGCCGGGACAGCCAGCAGTCGGAAAAACTGTTTTTT. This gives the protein CASSQDGRDSQQSEKLFF.

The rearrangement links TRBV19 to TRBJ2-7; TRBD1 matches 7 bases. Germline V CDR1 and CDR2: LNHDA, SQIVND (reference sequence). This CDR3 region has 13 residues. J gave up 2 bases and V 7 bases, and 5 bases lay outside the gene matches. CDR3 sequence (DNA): TGTGCCAGTAACGCAGGGGGAACCTACGAGCAGTACTTC. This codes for CASNAGGTYEQYF.